Listed here are 27 T cell receptor beta chains from one sample, sequenced in a study of T cells in Graves' hyperthyroidism and ophthalmopathy. Authors of the study amplified TCR beta CDR3 regions from RNA transcripts. HTBI primers were used for first-round RT-PCR of the TCR CDR3. TCRdb ran MiXCR on the multiplex PCR reads and lists one entry per CDR3 protein. The table has under 800,000 distinct CDR3 sequences, 14% seen once. Source material: blood. The receptors shown here come from a woman under 30 with Graves' hyperthyroidism.

This clonotype was recorded many times. This CDR3 is CAIGTAYEQYF. The CDR3 coding sequence is TGTGCCATAGGGACAGCATACGAGCAGTACTTC. This sequence joins TRBV11-2 and TRBJ2-7; 7 bases are a match to TRBD1. CDR3 length: 11 amino acids. V trimming: 10 bases; J trimming: 4 bases; junction bases outside the gene matches: 4. The germline V gene has CDR1 SGHAT and CDR2 FQNNGV.

Many counts were recorded for this clonotype. This sequence joins TRBV20-1 and TRBJ2-3; 9 nucleotides match TRBD2. Germline assignment: CDR1 DFQATT and CDR2 SNEGSKA (reference sequence). This CDR3 spans 17 amino acids. The ends lost 0 bases at V and 2 bases at J; junction bases unmatched: 9. The CDR3 sequence is CSARDPYSGSLTDTQYF. The CDR3 region has the DNA TGCAGTGCTAGAGATCCCTATAGCGGGAGCCTCACAGATACGCAGTATTTT.

At least ten counts were recorded for this clonotype. The chain is built from TRBV30 and TRBJ2-2; weak D call: TRBD1 (5 bases). Trimming pared 0 bases from V and 1 base from J, leaving 9 bases between. This CDR3 region has 15 residues. CDR1 GTSNPN and CDR2 SVGIG come from the germline V gene (reference sequence). CDR3 residues: CAWSVQGRNTGELFF. The CDR3 DNA reads TGTGCCTGGAGTGTCCAGGGAAGGAACACCGGGGAGCTGTTTTTT.

This clonotype occurred a few times. CDR3 protein: CASSGNSPNNQETQYF. CDR3 in DNA: TGTGCCAGCAGCGGAAATAGTCCTAATAACCAAGAGACCCAGTACTTC. The chain carries TRBV5-4 and TRBJ2-5; the D is unclear. CDR3 length: 16 residues. The V and J ends lost 4 bases and 0 bases respectively, with 16 bases between them. CDR1 is SGHNT, CDR2 YYREEE, per germline (reference sequence).

This clonotype was observed a single time. The chain is built from TRBV27 and TRBJ2-1, with D possibly matching TRBD2 (7 bases). The ends were cut back, 4 bases at V and 6 bases at J, with 13 bases in the middle. Germline CDR1 is MNHEY and CDR2 is SMNVEV (reference sequence). CDR3 length equals 14 residues. The CDR3 sequence: CASSSGGFGNEQFF. The CDR3 bases are TGTGCCAGCAGTTCGGGGGGCTTCGGCAATGAGCAGTTCTTC.

This chain links TRBV7-9 with TRBJ1-2, with TRBD1 matching 8 bases. Looked up from germline, CDR1 is SEHNR and CDR2 is FQNEAQ (reference sequence). The CDR3 loop spans 16 amino acids. The J segment lost 6 bases and the V segment lost 4 bases, leaving 13 bases of the junction unmatched. The chain's CDR3 is CASSSTLATGEDGYTF. The CDR3 bases are TGTGCCAGCAGCTCTACCTTAGCGACAGGGGAGGATGGCTACACCTTC. Drawing the rest from reference TRBV7-9 and TRBJ1-2, the complete variable domain is DTGVSQNPRHKITKRGQNVTFRCDPISEHNRLYWYRQTLGQGPEFLTYFQNEAQLEKSRLLSDRFSAERPKGSFSTLEIQRTEQGDSAMYLCASSSTLATGEDGYTFGSGTRLTVV.

The sample holds a few counts of this clonotype. This rearrangement joins TRBV11-3 to TRBJ1-1; D remains unclear. This CDR3 is built from 15 residues. Germline loops: CDR1 SGHNT, CDR2 YENEEA. The V and J ends lost 1 base and 1 base respectively, with 10 bases between them. This CDR3 reads CASSLAPYTNTEAFF. The CDR3 DNA is TGTGCCAGCAGCTTAGCCCCCTACACGAACACTGAAGCTTTCTTT.

The rearrangement links TRBV5-8 to TRBJ2-5; D gene uncertain. Germline V gives CDR1 SGHTS, CDR2 YDEGEE. CDR3 length equals 16 residues. V lost 1 base, J lost 1 base, and 14 bases lay in between. DNA for the CDR3: TGTGCCAGCAGCTTGTCCCCCCCTCGGAGCCAAGAGACCCAGTACTTC. This translates into CASSLSPPRSQETQYF.

This clonotype was seen many times. J is TRBJ2-7 and V is TRBV7-6, with 9 nucleotides matching TRBD2. This CDR3 is built from 15 residues. Per germline, CDR1 SGHVS and CDR2 FNYEAQ. V trimming: 0 bases; J trimming: 4 bases; junction bases outside the gene matches: 4. In DNA form, the CDR3 reads TGTGCCAGCAGCTTAGCGGCGGGAGGGTTGTACGAGCAGTACTTC. Translation: CASSLAAGGLYEQYF.

This clonotype was seen at least ten times. The V gene is TRBV28, the J gene TRBJ2-1, with 7 bases fitting TRBD2. J lost 5 bases, V lost 1 base, and 2 bases had no gene match. This CDR3 is 14 amino acids long. Germline V gene lookup returns CDR1 MDHEN and CDR2 SYDVKM. The CDR3 reads CASSLSGLDNEQFF. CDR3 DNA sequence: TGTGCCAGCAGTTTATCAGGACTAGACAATGAGCAGTTCTTC.

The chain uses TRBV4-1 and TRBJ1-2, with D uncertain. V lost 4 bases, J lost 0 bases, and 12 bases lay in between. Germline CDR1 reads MGHRA; CDR2 reads YSYEKL. The CDR3 contains 15 residues. CDR3 coding DNA: TGCGCCAGCAGCCTGATGATTGGGGCTAACTATGGCTACACCTTC. It codes for CASSLMIGANYGYTF.

The chain joins TRBV5-1 to TRBJ1-3, with a tentative D call TRBD1 (5 bases). The V end lost 0 bases, the J end lost 4 bases, and 11 bases lay between the germline ends. In germline, CDR1 is SGHRS, CDR2 YFSETQ. The CDR3 length is 15 residues. The CDR3: CASSLEAGSGNTIYF. The DNA for the CDR3 is TGCGCCAGCAGCTTGGAAGCAGGGAGCGGAAACACCATATATTTT.

This clonotype was seen repeatedly, ten times or more. The chain combines TRBV11-1 with TRBJ1-1; a weak D match, TRBD1 (5 bases). CDR3 size: 16 residues. Trimming took off 4 bases at V and 2 bases at J, with 17 bases between the two ends. Germline CDR1 SGHAT, CDR2 FQDESV (reference sequence). This chain's CDR3 is CASSSVGQGENTEAFF. CDR3 sequence (DNA): TGTGCCAGCAGCTCAGTCGGCCAGGGCGAAAACACTGAAGCTTTCTTT.

This clonotype appeared many times. The chain links TRBV28 to TRBJ1-2; TRBD1 matches at 10 bases. This CDR3 is 15 amino acids long. CDR1 is MDHEN, CDR2 SYDVKM, per germline. V shed 6 bases and J 4 bases; nucleotides not matched to a gene: 8. The CDR3 DNA sequence: TGTGCCAGCAGGACCGGCGGACAGGGGGGCTATGGCTACACCTTC. Translating gives CASRTGGQGGYGYTF.

This clonotype was seen many times. Written as DNA, the CDR3 is TGTGCCAGCAGTCCGTTGGGCACTGAAGCTTTCTTT. Its translation is CASSPLGTEAFF. V usage is TRBV12-3 or TRBV12-4 and J usage is TRBJ1-1; no definite D call. V lost 5 bases and J 4 bases, leaving 8 bases between the germline ends. The CDR3 consists of 12 residues.

V gene TRBV30 combines with J gene TRBJ2-7, with 8 bases matching TRBD1. Germline V gives CDR1 GTSNPN, CDR2 SVGIG (reference sequence). The CDR3 runs 12 residues. Unmatched junction bases numbered 5, after V lost 7 bases and J lost 3 bases. CDR3 coding DNA: TGTGCCTCTATGACAGGGGACTACGAGCAGTACTTC. Translated: CASMTGDYEQYF.

This clonotype was found many times. The chain uses TRBV18 and TRBJ1-1, with 7 nucleotides matching TRBD1. The CDR3 loop spans 13 amino acids. Germline lookup yields CDR1 KGHSH and CDR2 LQKENI. With 6 bases clipped from V and 3 bases from J, the junction kept 4 bases outside the gene matches. This CDR3 is CASSHGTDTEAFF. The CDR3 DNA reads as TGTGCCAGCTCCCACGGGACAGACACTGAAGCTTTCTTT.

This clonotype was counted many times. The chain recombines TRBV28 with TRBJ2-1, with 7 bases aligning to TRBD2. The J segment lost 5 bases and the V segment lost 4 bases, leaving 14 bases of the junction unmatched. The CDR3 runs to 17 residues. Per the germline V gene, CDR1 is MDHEN and CDR2 is SYDVKM. The CDR3 is CASSSPPISGVNNEQFF. In DNA, the CDR3 is TGTGCCAGCAGTTCCCCCCCGATAAGCGGGGTAAACAATGAGCAGTTCTTC.

This clonotype was detected ten times or more. The chain uses TRBV2 and TRBJ1-2; a possible D gene is TRBD1 (5 bases). CDR3 length: 16 amino acids. Germline V gene data show CDR1 as SNHLY and CDR2 as FYNNEI. V lost 4 bases and J lost 6, with 21 bases in between. This CDR3 reads CASSGAYGQGEHGYTF. DNA of the CDR3: TGTGCCAGCAGTGGCGCTTACGGACAAGGGGAACATGGCTACACCTTC.

There are many counts of this clonotype. This chain uses TRBV3-1 with TRBJ1-4; 10 nucleotides agree with TRBD1. V gave up 1 base and J gave up 7 bases; unmatched junction bases: 3. The germline V gene encodes CDR1 LGHDT and CDR2 YNNKEL (reference sequence). The CDR3 is made up of 15 amino acids. The CDR3 nucleotides read TGTGCCAGCAGCCAAGCCGGGACAGGGGTTGAAAAACTGTTTTTT. Residues: CASSQAGTGVEKLFF.

This clonotype was seen repeatedly, ten times or more. V is TRBV24-1 and J is TRBJ2-1; D perhaps matches TRBD2 (5 bases). In germline, CDR1 is KGHDR, CDR2 SFDVKD. The CDR3 contains 16 residues. V lost 2 bases and J lost 1, with 11 bases in between. The DNA of the CDR3 is TGTGCCACCAGTGATTCGTTTGGGAGTTCCTACAATGAGCAGTTCTTC. This encodes CATSDSFGSSYNEQFF.

This clonotype was detected ten times or more. The chain links TRBV20-1 to TRBJ2-7; D is undetermined. CDR1 is DFQATT, CDR2 SNEGSKA, per germline (reference sequence). Trimming stripped 3 bases from V and 4 bases from J, with 7 bases between. The CDR3 is 11 amino acids. As DNA, the CDR3 is TGCAGTGCTAGGGACCAATACGAGCAGTACTTC. The encoded protein is CSARDQYEQYF.

This clonotype has ten or more counts. V is TRBV2 and J is TRBJ2-5; possible D gene TRBD1, 6 bases. With 0 bases removed from V and 5 bases from J, the gap between germline ends came to 13 bases. CDR3 length equals 15 residues. Germline CDR1 reads SNHLY; CDR2 reads FYNNEI. The chain's CDR3 is CASSEAPAGVETQYF. The CDR3 bases are TGTGCCAGCAGTGAAGCGCCGGCAGGGGTGGAGACCCAGTACTTC.

This clonotype has only a few counts. The V call is TRBV24-1, the J call TRBJ1-2, with 9 bases identical to TRBD1. The junction had 1 base not matched to a gene; V was cut back by 5 bases and J by 4 bases. This CDR3 is built from 13 residues. Per germline, CDR1 KGHDR and CDR2 SFDVKD. DNA of the CDR3: TGTGCCACCAGTGTGGGACAGGGCTATGGCTACACCTTC. Protein sequence: CATSVGQGYGYTF.

This clonotype has more than one count but fewer than ten. The V call is TRBV4-1, the J call TRBJ2-2; D is ambiguous. Trimming pared 1 base from V and 3 bases from J, leaving 15 bases between. CDR3 length: 17 residues. Germline V lookup: CDR1 MGHRA, CDR2 YSYEKL. The CDR3 here is CASSQVPASLYTGELFF. DNA for the CDR3: TGCGCCAGCAGCCAAGTACCTGCGAGTCTCTACACCGGGGAGCTGTTTTTT.

This clonotype appeared a few times. CDR3 sequence reads: CASSLSYPETQYF. DNA for the CDR3: TGTGCCAGCAGCTTATCGTACCCAGAGACCCAGTACTTC. V gene TRBV7-2 combines with J gene TRBJ2-5; D is uncertain. Germline values: CDR1 SGHTA, CDR2 FQGNSA. The CDR3 spans 13 residues. Trimming stripped 2 bases from V and 4 bases from J, with 8 bases between.

The sample holds many counts of this clonotype. This rearrangement joins TRBV7-2 to TRBJ1-1; D gene uncertain. The CDR3 consists of 14 residues. The germline CDR1 and CDR2 sequences are SGHTA and FQGNSA. The V end was cut by 3 bases, the J end by 0 bases, with 8 bases between. The CDR3 spells CASSFFGLNTEAFF. DNA for the CDR3: TGTGCCAGCAGCTTTTTCGGATTGAACACTGAAGCTTTCTTT.